The rows below give T cell receptor beta chains drawn from one sample of a study of naive and memory T cell subsets. Via MiXCR, TCRdb re-called the UMI-ligation and nested PCR reads, giving one row per CDR3 protein. The table lists approximately 140,000 distinct CDR3 sequences, over 20% of them singletons. Source material: naive CD4+ T cells from blood. The receptors derive from a human donor in good health. Each CDR3 is given with its conserved first and last residue. Each record gives: J gene, V gene, D gene, clone size, CDR3 DNA, CDR3 protein. The D gene is left open where the match is weak. Clone size is shown for a subset of rows, as once, few, many or a class of expanded clone.

>TRBJ1-2|TRBV12-3/TRBV12-4|NA|few
TGTGCCAGCAGAGCAAGGGACGGAGTGAACTATGGCTACACCTTC
CASRARDGVNYGYTF
>TRBJ2-2|TRBV7-3|NA|NA
TGTGCCAGCAGCTTAGGGATTTTGCACACCGGGGAGCTGTTTTTT
CASSLGILHTGELFF
>TRBJ2-7|TRBV6-2/TRBV6-3|NA|few
TGTGCCAGCAGTCCCCCAGTCGCCGGGCGATTCGAGCAGTACTTC
CASSPPVAGRFEQYF
>TRBJ2-1|TRBV12-3/TRBV12-4|TRBD2|many
TGTGCCAGCAGTCTCGGGGGAGGGTCCTACAATGAGCAGTTCTTC
CASSLGGGSYNEQFF
>TRBJ2-6|TRBV4-1|NA|NA
TGCGCCAGCAGCCAATTGGGCTCCGTCCGGGGGGCCAACGTCCTGACTTTC
CASSQLGSVRGANVLTF
>TRBJ2-5|TRBV9|NA|NA
TGTGCCAGCAGCGTAGGTTGGGGGGCCGAGACCCAGTACTTC
CASSVGWGAETQYF
>TRBJ1-6|TRBV15|TRBD1|many
TGTGCCACCAGCAGAGCTTCCGGGACAGGGAATTCACCCCTCCACTTT
CATSRASGTGNSPLHF
>TRBJ2-7|TRBV28|TRBD2|NA
TGTGCCAGCAGTCCCTCGGCGGGAGGACTCCGGGAGCAGTACTTC
CASSPSAGGLREQYF
>TRBJ1-2|TRBV3-1|NA|NA
TGTGCCAGCAGCCAAGATTTAGGTTTAGTGGGCTACACCTTC
CASSQDLGLVGYTF
>TRBJ2-1|TRBV7-2|NA|NA
TGTGCCAGCAGCTTAGAGGGTCGAGGGTCCAATGAGCAGTTCTTC
CASSLEGRGSNEQFF
>TRBJ2-5|TRBV7-2|NA|few
TGTGCCAGCAGCTTAGCAGTCCGGGAGACCCAGTACTTC
CASSLAVRETQYF
>TRBJ2-7|TRBV28|TRBD2|NA
TGTGCCAGCAGTTTATTCCGGGAGGGCCCAACCTACGAGCAGTACTTC
CASSLFREGPTYEQYF
>TRBJ2-4|TRBV12-3/TRBV12-4|TRBD2|NA
TGTGCCAGCACCTGGGGTCGGGGGAGGGGCATTCAGTACTTC
CASTWGRGRGIQYF
>TRBJ2-1|TRBV28|TRBD2|NA
TGTGCCAGCAGTTACCAAGGACTAGCGGGAGTCGGTGAGCAGTTCTTC
CASSYQGLAGVGEQFF
>TRBJ1-1|TRBV6-5|NA|NA
TGTGCCAGCAGTTACTCACCAACGGTTGTGGACACTGAAGCTTTCTTT
CASSYSPTVVDTEAFF
>TRBJ2-1|TRBV20-1|NA|NA
TGCAGTGCTAGAGCGACGGGGAATGAGCAGTTCTTC
CSARATGNEQFF
>TRBJ1-2|TRBV11-1|NA|few
TGTGCCAGCAGCCTACCAGACGGCCTCCGAGAGGGCTACACCTTC
CASSLPDGLREGYTF
>TRBJ2-7|TRBV27|TRBD2|few
TGTGCCAGCAGGACTAGCGGGAGGCCCTACGAGCAGTACTTC
CASRTSGRPYEQYF
>TRBJ2-3|TRBV20-1|NA|few
TGCAGTGCTAGATTACAGGGAGGAGATACGCAGTATTTT
CSARLQGGDTQYF
>TRBJ2-1|TRBV20-1|TRBD2|few
TGCAGTGCCCCGGGTAGCGGGAGTTATGATGAGCAGTTCTTC
CSAPGSGSYDEQFF
>TRBJ1-4|TRBV20-1|NA|few
TGCAGTGCTTCTACAGGGTCCAATGAAAAACTGTTTTTT
CSASTGSNEKLFF
>TRBJ1-4|TRBV6-6|NA|few
TGTGCCAGCAAAGGGACTGGGCAGGGCTCTGAAAAACTGTTTTTT
CASKGTGQGSEKLFF
>TRBJ2-5|TRBV6-1|NA|NA
TGTGCCAGCAGCCCCCTACAGGGAGTCCAAGAGACCCAGTACTTC
CASSPLQGVQETQYF
>TRBJ2-3|TRBV12-3/TRBV12-4|TRBD2|NA
TGTGCCAGCAGTCCTAGCGGGATGCTCCACTATACGCAGTATTTT
CASSPSGMLHYTQYF
>TRBJ2-1|TRBV19|NA|few
TGTGCCAGTAGTATAGATCCCGGGGCAGGGCAACACAATGAGCAGTTCTTC
CASSIDPGAGQHNEQFF
>TRBJ2-5|TRBV28|NA|many
TGTGCCAGCAGTTTTAGACACGTCCAAGAGACCCAGTACTTC
CASSFRHVQETQYF
>TRBJ2-3|TRBV5-1|NA|NA
TGCGCCAGCAGCTTGTTAGCGGCCACAGATACGCAGTATTTT
CASSLLAATDTQYF
>TRBJ2-7|TRBV10-3|NA|NA
TGTGCCATCAGTGTGGACTTTACAGGCGCCTACGAGCAGTACTTC
CAISVDFTGAYEQYF
>TRBJ1-3|TRBV28|NA|NA
TGTGCCAGCAGTCGGGGTGCGACACCAGGAAACACCATATATTTT
CASSRGATPGNTIYF
>TRBJ2-7|TRBV7-9|NA|NA
TGTGCCATCGACAGGTTAACCTACGAGCAGTACTTC
CAIDRLTYEQYF
>TRBJ2-1|TRBV5-1|TRBD2|NA
TGCGCCAGCAGCTCCATCCCATGGGCTAGCGGGCCCACTGGGCAGTTCTTC
CASSSIPWASGPTGQFF
>TRBJ1-1|TRBV12-3/TRBV12-4|TRBD1|few
TGTGCCAGCAGGCGACAGGGTGGCACTGAAGCTTTCTTT
CASRRQGGTEAFF
>TRBJ2-7|TRBV28|NA|NA
TGTGCCAGCACCGCGCGGCCCAACTACGAGCAGTACTTC
CASTARPNYEQYF
>TRBJ2-5|TRBV18|NA|few
TGTGCCAGCTCACCCAACCCGACAGCAGGGGAGACCCAGTACTTC
CASSPNPTAGETQYF
>TRBJ2-7|TRBV20-1|TRBD2|NA
TGCAGTGCTATCCCACTTAGTCAACCGGGACTAGCGGGAGGCTACGAGCAGTACTTC
CSAIPLSQPGLAGGYEQYF
>TRBJ1-2|TRBV28|TRBD1|NA
TGTGCCAGCAGGACAGGGGGTAGGGGCTATGGCTACACCTTC
CASRTGGRGYGYTF
>TRBJ2-1|TRBV15|NA|few
TGTGCCACCAGCAGAGATCTTGTGGCGGGACGGGAGCAGTTCTTC
CATSRDLVAGREQFF
>TRBJ1-1|TRBV29-1|NA|few
TGCAGCGTCCGACGGACGAGGGGCACTGAAGCTTTCTTT
CSVRRTRGTEAFF
>TRBJ1-5|TRBV28|NA|many
TGTGCCAGCAGAACCCCCAATCAGCCCCAGCATTTT
CASRTPNQPQHF
>TRBJ2-6|TRBV20-1|NA|few
TGCAGTGCTAGTAATTTTGGATCGGGGGCCAACGTCCTGACTTTC
CSASNFGSGANVLTF
>TRBJ2-1|TRBV20-1|TRBD2|few
TGCAGTGCTGAACCGGTGGTATTAGCGGGGGCGAATGAGCAGTTCTTC
CSAEPVVLAGANEQFF
>TRBJ1-1|TRBV6-5|NA|few
TGTGCCAGCGGGATGAACACTGAAGCTTTCTTT
CASGMNTEAFF
>TRBJ2-2|TRBV12-3/TRBV12-4|TRBD1|NA
TGTGCCAGCAGCCCAGGGGGTAGCACCGGGGAGCTGTTTTTT
CASSPGGSTGELFF
>TRBJ2-7|TRBV20-1|NA|few
TGCAGTGCTACCCTAACCTACGAGCAGTACTTC
CSATLTYEQYF
>TRBJ1-5|TRBV19|TRBD1|few
TGTGCCAGTATCCGGGACAGGGGTCAGCCCCAGCATTTT
CASIRDRGQPQHF
>TRBJ2-3|TRBV29-1|NA|many
TGCAGCGTCTCCGATACGCAGTATTTT
CSVSDTQYF
>TRBJ2-3|TRBV5-1|NA|many
TGCGCCAGCAGCCTGAAACCAGATACGCAGTATTTT
CASSLKPDTQYF
>TRBJ2-7|TRBV6-6|TRBD2|NA
TGTGCCAGCAGCAGACTAGCGGAGTACGAGCAGTACTTC
CASSRLAEYEQYF
>TRBJ2-3|TRBV20-1|TRBD2|many
TGCAGTGCTAGACTAGCGGGAAGCACAGATACGCAGTATTTT
CSARLAGSTDTQYF
>TRBJ2-6|TRBV7-2|NA|NA
TGTGCCAGCAAAAGCCCCGGGACCCCCAGCTCTGGGGCCAACGTCCTGACTTTC
CASKSPGTPSSGANVLTF
>TRBJ1-5|TRBV6-1|TRBD1|once
TGTGCCAGCAGTGACCGCGACAGGGGGAGTCAGCCCCAGCATTTT
CASSDRDRGSQPQHF